This note documents a single T cell receptor (beta chain) sequence. It lacks a known antigen. No clone much larger than this one lies a single base away; base qualities are absent. The data derive from a study of shared clonotypes between healthy human individuals (dated by TCRdb to 2020 to 2021). As for the study more broadly: The cohort included three men and a couple of women between 18 and 49 years of age. Libraries were prepared and TCR repertoires were sequenced by different laboratories using diverse techniques, in order to increase sequencing depth and limit assay-specific biases. Each donor's leukapheresis produced roughly between about 0.9 and 9.5 billion PBMCs. Blood TCR repertoires of five healthy adults were deeply sequenced to estimate repertoire size and the extent of clonotype sharing between individuals. For each donor, CD4 naive and CD4 memory were each given three plates, CD8 naive was given two plates, and CD8 memory was given one plate.

What the work shows at the level of the full study, not this receptor alone: Rarefaction of sorted-subset datasets indicated incomplete sequencing despite the large sequencing depth. Across four donors, about 4.5% of naive CD4, 3% to 4% of naive CD8, 2.3% of memory CD4, and approximately 0.4% of memory CD8 clonotypes were shared. Compared with non-shared clonotypes, clonotypes shared by all four sorted-subset donors had higher generation probabilities. The small number of donors limited the genetic and exposure-history diversity represented. Sampling was limited to blood, and TCR repertoires in tissue likely differ from TCR repertoires in blood. Based on pairwise subsampling, the degree of clonotype sharing among donors was expected to be affected by sequencing depth. Naive subsets generally had larger estimated clonotype richness than memory subsets did.

The germline V gene (reference sequence) specifies SGHNT as CDR1 and YYREEE as CDR2. Spanning cysteine to phenylalanine, the CDR3 consists of 16 amino acids. Just CDR3 DNA is preserved here, 48 bases in frame from base 1. Between the V and J ends, shortened by 0 bases and 7 bases respectively, the junction contains 14 bases. Healthy HIV-negative adults with no recently reported acute infections or vaccinations were included as donors. All donors were Caucasian adults living in Nashville, Tennessee, USA. CD4+ T cells were enriched by magnetic negative selection; naive cells were then positively selected on CD45RA, and the negative fraction formed the memory subset. After blood collection by leukapheresis, PBMCs were isolated using Ficoll-Histopaque density gradient centrifugation and then cryopreserved in the vapor phase of liquid nitrogen. Analytical flow cytometry was used to check the purity and quantity of every magnetically sorted T cell population. Genomic DNA was isolated from every sorted fraction and measured by UV absorbance on a Nanodrop 2000c.

TCR CDR3 regions were amplified from genomic DNA by multiplex PCR using the deep immunoSEQ assay. Extracted genomic DNA from each cell subset was distributed evenly across all wells of several immunoSEQ 96-well plates, and each plate was treated as a replicate. Each replicate PCR for sorted subsets received 200 ng genomic DNA, equal to tens of thousands of T cell genomes. The purified libraries were quantified using a Qubit 3.0 fluorometer, sized with a Bioanalyzer 2100, and then quantified again using the KAPA Library Quantification kit. A separate single-read 150-cycle Illumina NextSeq 550 flow cell was used to sequence each immunoSEQ 96-well plate. The authors' pipeline ran thus. The immunoSEQ output contained only junctional sequences without quality scores, so filtering could not match that applied to full-length reads. To assign V/J genes and CDR3, sequences were annotated using PyIR, a Python wrapper for IgBLAST v1.9, with IMGT germline references. Any read was removed if the V/J assignment was weak (E-value above 1e-6), the CDR3 was missing, or the read contained stop codons, out-of-frame junctions, or ambiguous translated residues. V3J clonotypes were defined by identical inferred V gene, J gene, and CDR3 amino acid sequence. The percentage overlap between two repertoires was calculated by dividing the number of shared unique clonotypes by the size of the smaller repertoire. Three approaches were used to assess repertoire richness: RTK rarefaction, the Chao1 estimator, and Recon v2.1 estimates of unobserved clonotypes. Generation probabilities for all TCRbeta clonotypes obtained by the gDNA method from a handful of donors were computed using OLGA. In TCRdb, the immuneACCESS table is reduced to in-frame sequences with V and J assigned. These tables do not hold every clone; where another copy was compared, an unresolved V gene accounts for under half, and the others remain unexplained. For V, J and clone size, that table is used; D and trimming come from the DNA. The sample data list about 1 million clones, and more than 65% of these were observed just once. The ten biggest clones cover over 1.3% of the sample.

This TCR was recovered from a man younger than 35 in good health. Sequencing used memory CD4+ T cells sorted from blood. The meaning of the sample's cell subset or site label: CD45RA-negative fraction. This chain joins TRBV5-4 to TRBJ1-6, and TRBD1 may be the D gene, going by 6 matching bases. The bases are TGTGCCAGCAGCTTGGGTGGGGGCGCGGGGAATTCACCCCTCCACTTT. The encoded protein is CASSLGGGAGNSPLHF.